A selection of T cell receptor beta chains follows, all from one sample in a study of cytomegalovirus exposure and HLA in healthy donors. Method: immunoSEQ multiplex PCR; TCRdb's copy keeps in-frame clones and lacks some. This table holds 350,000 or so clones, 80% to 90% found once. Sequenced: PBMCs. The receptor source for this set is a woman between 18 and 30 years old in good health and CMV-seronegative. Each CDR3 is given without its conserved first and last residue. Each record gives: V gene, J gene, clone size, CDR3 protein. Clone sizes are given selectively: once, few, many, or a class where the clone is expanded.

V: TRBV7-6; J: TRBJ2-2; size: few; CDR3: ASSLGANTGELF
V: TRBV10-3; J: TRBJ2-2; size: .; CDR3: DLGQANTGELF
V: TRBV7-9; J: TRBJ1-2; size: .; CDR3: ASSYPIDKYYGYT
V: TRBV28; J: TRBJ2-3; size: .; CDR3: ASSLHGAGARTDTQY
V: TRBV2; J: TRBJ1-1; size: .; CDR3: ASSERQQNTEAF
V: TRBV27; J: TRBJ2-7; size: .; CDR3: ASRGLGAPYEQY
V: TRBV5-1; J: TRBJ2-5; size: .; CDR3: ASSLAPGLDEETQY
V: TRBV29-1; J: TRBJ2-7; size: .; CDR3: SVESLAGVEQY
V: TRBV27; J: TRBJ2-7; size: .; CDR3: ASSLSTGWAYEQY
V: TRBV7-2; J: TRBJ1-2; size: .; CDR3: ASSWTGYGYT
V: TRBV5-1; J: TRBJ2-7; size: once; CDR3: ASSYVPPAGEQY
V: TRBV29-1; J: TRBJ2-3; size: once; CDR3: SVRGADTQY
V: TRBV4-2; J: TRBJ2-3; size: .; CDR3: ASSPGLAYTDTQY
V: TRBV15; J: TRBJ2-3; size: .; CDR3: ATSSYEFGGYTDTQY
V: TRBV7-3; J: TRBJ2-2; size: .; CDR3: ASSPGGQGRGTGELF
V: TRBV29-1; J: TRBJ2-1; size: .; CDR3: SVVLQTGEQF
V: TRBV18; J: TRBJ2-7; size: .; CDR3: ASSPQALWRGATYEQY
V: TRBV10-3; J: TRBJ2-1; size: .; CDR3: SGGRGNEQF
V: TRBV4-2; J: TRBJ2-3; size: .; CDR3: ASSQTGGSGDTQY
V: TRBV6-5; J: TRBJ2-1; size: .; CDR3: ASRQREGHYNEQF
V: TRBV5-1; J: TRBJ1-1; size: .; CDR3: ASSLKNRGYTEAF
V: TRBV27; J: TRBJ2-2; size: .; CDR3: ASTTDSYGTGELF
V: TRBV2; J: TRBJ1-4; size: .; CDR3: ASSEQGVEKLF
V: TRBV11-2; J: TRBJ2-4; size: .; CDR3: ASSGSLQGSAKNIQY
V: TRBV29-1; J: TRBJ1-5; size: .; CDR3: SVGQGGGNQPQH
V: TRBV28; J: TRBJ2-7; size: .; CDR3: ASTREVPYEQY
V: TRBV29-1; J: TRBJ1-1; size: .; CDR3: SVEGRMNTEAF
V: TRBV10-1; J: TRBJ2-7; size: .; CDR3: ASSDGTGMDEQY
V: TRBV5-1; J: TRBJ2-7; size: .; CDR3: ASSLGLAGIDEQY
V: TRBV15; J: TRBJ2-1; size: .; CDR3: ATSRDGAYNEQF
V: TRBV4-3; J: TRBJ2-7; size: .; CDR3: ASSQTGLKNSYEQY
V: TRBV7-2; J: TRBJ2-7; size: .; CDR3: ASSSTSGSYEQY
V: TRBV14; J: TRBJ2-7; size: .; CDR3: ASSSVGGLYEQY
V: TRBV10-3; J: TRBJ2-7; size: once; CDR3: AISDSRDRGVQY
V: TRBV18; J: TRBJ2-7; size: .; CDR3: ASSPRTGGYIPYEQY
V: TRBV28; J: TRBJ2-7; size: once; CDR3: ASCSAGVTRYEQY
V: TRBV10-3; J: TRBJ2-7; size: .; CDR3: AISGRDSYEQY
V: TRBV15; J: TRBJ2-3; size: .; CDR3: ATSRQGSDTQY
V: TRBV7-9; J: TRBJ2-1; size: once; CDR3: ASSLANFNEQF
V: TRBV11-3; J: TRBJ2-2; size: .; CDR3: ASSLGERANTGELF
V: TRBV29-1; J: TRBJ2-2; size: once; CDR3: SGQQAGELF
V: TRBV2; J: TRBJ2-5; size: .; CDR3: ASRGTAQGETQY
V: TRBV9; J: TRBJ2-3; size: .; CDR3: ASSVRAGSPSTDTQY
V: TRBV7-9; J: TRBJ1-2; size: .; CDR3: ASSSGQGDGYT
V: TRBV27; J: TRBJ1-1; size: .; CDR3: ASLSAIGTMNTEAF
V: TRBV5-6; J: TRBJ2-3; size: .; CDR3: ASSLVNSGAGDTQY
V: TRBV2; J: TRBJ2-7; size: .; CDR3: ASRPSGPSLEQY
V: TRBV13; J: TRBJ2-5; size: .; CDR3: ASSPWRAETQY
V: TRBV29-1; J: TRBJ1-4; size: .; CDR3: SVATGGGEKLF
V: TRBV27; J: TRBJ1-1; size: .; CDR3: ASSRPAGNTEAF
V: TRBV18; J: TRBJ2-7; size: .; CDR3: ASSQGQANSYEQY
V: TRBV18; J: TRBJ1-3; size: .; CDR3: ASSPSRQLLSGNTIY
V: TRBV5-4; J: TRBJ2-5; size: .; CDR3: ASSFAGEGYLETQY